Below, 2 T cell receptor beta chains from the same sample are listed, as sequenced in a study of siplizumab effects on memory and regulatory T cells. Produced via immunoSEQ multiplex PCR; TCRdb's table is partial and in-frame only. The sample holds tens of thousands of clones, 80% to 95% seen once. The sequencing input was CD8+ T cells sorted from blood. The source of these receptors is a human donor in good health.

The J gene is TRBJ2-2, the V gene TRBV29-1, with D unclear. Germline V CDR1 and CDR2: SQVTM, ANQGSEA. Trimming took 4 bases from V and 7 from J, leaving 7 bases between them. This CDR3 spans 11 amino acids. CDR3 loop: CSVVEDGELFF. Written as DNA, the CDR3 is TGCAGCGTTGTAGAGGACGGGGAGCTGTTTTTT.

The chain is built from TRBV30 and TRBJ2-7; possibly TRBD2 for D (5 bases). Germline V gene lookup returns CDR1 GTSNPN and CDR2 SVGIG (reference sequence). Trimming shortened V by 1 base and J by 3 bases, and 13 bases separated the two germline ends. The CDR3 consists of 14 residues. The CDR3 nucleotides are TGTGCCTGGAGTGAGGGCGGGTTAATCTACGAGCAGTACTTC. It codes for CAWSEGGLIYEQYF.